This record looks at one TCR beta chain sequence and its context. Per the original methods: By means of reference gene primer amplification, nucleated cell counts were estimated. Libraries were prepared by immunoSEQ multiplex PCR; TCRdb keeps only in-frame clonotypes and omits some of them. V and J calls and clone size are given by that table; D and trimming were obtained from the DNA. This sample has under 85,000 clones, with roughly 84% found just once. This entry comes from a study of blood T cell repertoires in COVID-19. The overall study: The origin of the acute and convalescent COVID-19 samples was the United States, Italy and Spain. Nucleic acid was either cDNA or gDNA, and it came from T cells, B-cell-depleted T cells, or PBMCs.

The sequenced material came from peripheral blood. The receptor's source is a man aged 50 or older with acute or convalescent COVID-19.

The CDR3 region is CASSHNSILVRGGRETQYF. The CDR3 bases are TGCGCCAGCAGCCACAACTCAATCCTTGTGCGGGGGGGCAGAGAGACCCAGTACTTC. The rearrangement uses TRBV4-1 and TRBJ2-5, with 9 bases that match TRBD2. Germline assignment: CDR1 MGHRA and CDR2 YSYEKL. V trimming: 3 bases; J trimming: 4 bases; junction bases outside the gene matches: 18. The CDR3 sequence is 19 residues long.